These T cell receptor beta chains were read from a single sample in a study of blood T cell repertoires in COVID-19. Some clones are missing from TCRdb's copy, which holds only in-frame ones; the method was immunoSEQ multiplex PCR. Here the sample spans around 230,000 clones, around 85% being singletons. Material: peripheral blood. The receptors here all came from a man aged 50-59 years with COVID-19, enrolled during active disease. The CDR3 runs from the conserved cysteine through the conserved F or W. D genes are given only for firm matches. Clone size appears in some rows only: once, few, many, or a class for an expanded clone.

abundance: once
j_gene: TRBJ1-2
v_gene: TRBV7-2
d_gene: -
CDR3nt: TGTGCCAGCAGCTTGCAGGGGTCGCCATATGGCTACACCTTC
CDR3aa: CASSLQGSPYGYTF

abundance: -
j_gene: TRBJ2-2
v_gene: TRBV28
d_gene: TRBD1
CDR3nt: TGTGCCAGCAAGAGGACAGGCTCGAACACCGGGGAGCTGTTTTTT
CDR3aa: CASKRTGSNTGELFF

abundance: -
j_gene: TRBJ1-5
v_gene: TRBV27
d_gene: -
CDR3nt: TGTGCCAGCAGCCGGGACTCCCCTCTCGTGACGCCCCAGCATTTT
CDR3aa: CASSRDSPLVTPQHF

abundance: -
j_gene: TRBJ2-2
v_gene: TRBV11-3
d_gene: TRBD2
CDR3nt: TGTGCCAGCAGCTTATTAAGCGGGGGGGCGACCGGGGAGCTGTTTTTT
CDR3aa: CASSLLSGGATGELFF

abundance: -
j_gene: TRBJ2-5
v_gene: TRBV5-4
d_gene: TRBD2
CDR3nt: TGTGCCAGCAGCTTCAGGGACTACGAGACCCAGTACTTC
CDR3aa: CASSFRDYETQYF

abundance: few
j_gene: TRBJ1-1
v_gene: TRBV24-1
d_gene: -
CDR3nt: TGTGCCACCAGTGATTTCAGGGAATCTGAAGCTTTCTTT
CDR3aa: CATSDFRESEAFF

abundance: -
j_gene: TRBJ1-2
v_gene: TRBV7-2
d_gene: TRBD1
CDR3nt: TGTGCCAGCAGCTTAAGTGCGGACAGGGGCTATGGCTACACCTTC
CDR3aa: CASSLSADRGYGYTF

abundance: -
j_gene: TRBJ2-3
v_gene: TRBV7-3
d_gene: TRBD2
CDR3nt: TGTGCCAGCTACGGGACTACCTACACAGATACGCAGTATTTT
CDR3aa: CASYGTTYTDTQYF

abundance: -
j_gene: TRBJ2-7
v_gene: TRBV7-2
d_gene: -
CDR3nt: TGTGCCAGCAGCGGTATCCCAAAACAGGCAAACTTGAGGGAGCAGTACTTC
CDR3aa: CASSGIPKQANLREQYF

abundance: -
j_gene: TRBJ1-6
v_gene: TRBV28
d_gene: TRBD1
CDR3nt: TGTGCCAGCAGTTTACCCGACAGGGACAATTCACCCCTCCACTTT
CDR3aa: CASSLPDRDNSPLHF

abundance: -
j_gene: TRBJ1-2
v_gene: TRBV4-1
d_gene: TRBD1
CDR3nt: TGCGCCAGCAGCCCGGCCATGACAGGGGGCTATGGCTACACCTTC
CDR3aa: CASSPAMTGGYGYTF

abundance: once
j_gene: TRBJ2-4
v_gene: TRBV12-3/TRBV12-4
d_gene: TRBD2
CDR3nt: TGTGCCAGCAGACCTCCGGGGGGGGACATTCAGTACTTC
CDR3aa: CASRPPGGDIQYF

abundance: -
j_gene: TRBJ2-5
v_gene: TRBV18
d_gene: -
CDR3nt: TGTGCCAGCTCACCAGCGAGGGAGACCCAGTACTTC
CDR3aa: CASSPARETQYF